The rows below give T cell receptor beta chains drawn from one sample of a study of blood T cell repertoires in COVID-19. Measured with immunoSEQ multiplex PCR; TCRdb has only the in-frame clones, and not every one. Of 65,000 to 70,000 clones listed, 75% to 80% are singletons. Material: peripheral blood. The receptors stem from a woman in her fifties or sixties with acute or convalescent COVID-19. Each CDR3 is given with its conserved first and last residue. A D gene is named only where the DNA matches it firmly. Rows may omit the clone size; those that give it use once, few, many or a size class.

abundance: -
j_gene: TRBJ2-7
d_gene: TRBD2
v_gene: TRBV15
CDR3nt: TGTGCCACCAGCAGAGGGGCGGCCGGGGAGGGCGAGCAGTACTTC
CDR3aa: CATSRGAAGEGEQYF

abundance: -
j_gene: TRBJ2-3
d_gene: TRBD1
v_gene: TRBV5-1
CDR3nt: TGCGCCAGCAGCTTGGAGACAGGGTCAGATACGCAGTATTTT
CDR3aa: CASSLETGSDTQYF

abundance: -
j_gene: TRBJ2-5
d_gene: TRBD2
v_gene: TRBV5-6
CDR3nt: TGTGCCAGCAGCTTGGAGAGCGGGGATGTAGAGACCCAGTACTTC
CDR3aa: CASSLESGDVETQYF

abundance: -
j_gene: TRBJ2-7
d_gene: TRBD1
v_gene: TRBV5-1
CDR3nt: TGCGCCAGCAGCTTGGAGGACAGGGGGCAATACGAGCAGTACTTC
CDR3aa: CASSLEDRGQYEQYF

abundance: -
j_gene: TRBJ1-2
d_gene: -
v_gene: TRBV29-1
CDR3nt: TGCAGCGCCGGAGAGGGCTCCTATGGCTACACCTTC
CDR3aa: CSAGEGSYGYTF

abundance: -
j_gene: TRBJ2-1
d_gene: -
v_gene: TRBV7-2
CDR3nt: TGTGCCAGCAGCTTAAATGGCCCTTACAATGAGCAGTTCTTC
CDR3aa: CASSLNGPYNEQFF

abundance: -
j_gene: TRBJ1-2
d_gene: -
v_gene: TRBV2
CDR3nt: TGTGCCAGCAGTACCCCCCCGGGAGGGTATGGCTACACCTTC
CDR3aa: CASSTPPGGYGYTF

abundance: -
j_gene: TRBJ1-4
d_gene: TRBD1
v_gene: TRBV4-2
CDR3nt: TGTGCCAGCAGCCAATCCGCGGGACAGGGTAATGAAAAACTGTTTTTT
CDR3aa: CASSQSAGQGNEKLFF

abundance: once
j_gene: TRBJ2-1
d_gene: -
v_gene: TRBV20-1
CDR3nt: TGCAGTGCCGGAGTGAGGTTCTTC
CDR3aa: CSAGVRFF

abundance: -
j_gene: TRBJ2-3
d_gene: -
v_gene: TRBV7-2
CDR3nt: TGTGCCAGCAGCTCCCCGGAACGACATCGGCAACTAGGGGATACGCAGTATTTT
CDR3aa: CASSSPERHRQLGDTQYF

abundance: -
j_gene: TRBJ1-4
d_gene: TRBD1
v_gene: TRBV4-1
CDR3nt: TGCGCCAGCAGCCAAGATTCGAGGACAGGGGGCCGGCTTAATGAAAAACTGTTTTTT
CDR3aa: CASSQDSRTGGRLNEKLFF

abundance: -
j_gene: TRBJ2-3
d_gene: -
v_gene: TRBV7-2
CDR3nt: TGTGCCAGCAGCCCCCGGGGAGTAGCAAGGACAGATACGCAGTATTTT
CDR3aa: CASSPRGVARTDTQYF

abundance: -
j_gene: TRBJ1-2
d_gene: -
v_gene: TRBV6-5
CDR3nt: TGTGCCAGCAGGAAGACAGATACTAACTATGGCTACACCTTC
CDR3aa: CASRKTDTNYGYTF

abundance: -
j_gene: TRBJ2-7
d_gene: -
v_gene: TRBV27
CDR3nt: TGTGCCAGCAGTTTATCGTGGACAGACTACGAGCAGTACTTC
CDR3aa: CASSLSWTDYEQYF

abundance: -
j_gene: TRBJ1-4
d_gene: TRBD1
v_gene: TRBV6-5
CDR3nt: TGTGCCAGCAGTCGGGACAGGTTGGGTGAAAAACTGTTTTTT
CDR3aa: CASSRDRLGEKLFF

abundance: -
j_gene: TRBJ2-5
d_gene: TRBD2
v_gene: TRBV7-9
CDR3nt: TGTGCCAGCAGCTGGTCTTTGCGGGGGGGCCCAGAGACCCAGTACTTC
CDR3aa: CASSWSLRGGPETQYF

abundance: -
j_gene: TRBJ1-2
d_gene: -
v_gene: TRBV28
CDR3nt: TGTGCCAGCAGGCCCTACCCGGGCGGGTATGGCTACACCTTC
CDR3aa: CASRPYPGGYGYTF

abundance: -
j_gene: TRBJ2-3
d_gene: -
v_gene: TRBV5-1
CDR3nt: TGCGCCAGCAGCTTGAGGGGCCTGGGCACAGATACGCAGTATTTT
CDR3aa: CASSLRGLGTDTQYF

abundance: -
j_gene: TRBJ2-7
d_gene: -
v_gene: TRBV5-1
CDR3nt: TGCGCCAGCAGCCCTCGGGACTTTGCCTACGAGCAGTACTTC
CDR3aa: CASSPRDFAYEQYF

abundance: -
j_gene: TRBJ2-1
d_gene: -
v_gene: TRBV7-9
CDR3nt: TGTGCCAGTCGGTCCTACAATGAGCAGTTCTTC
CDR3aa: CASRSYNEQFF

abundance: -
j_gene: TRBJ2-3
d_gene: TRBD1
v_gene: TRBV2
CDR3nt: TGTGCCAGCAGCGGAAGGACAGGGGGCACAGATACGCAGTATTTT
CDR3aa: CASSGRTGGTDTQYF

abundance: -
j_gene: TRBJ1-1
d_gene: -
v_gene: TRBV5-4
CDR3nt: TGTGCCAGCAGCTCTGCCCTAGGGGGGGGCACTGAAGCTTTCTTT
CDR3aa: CASSSALGGGTEAFF

abundance: -
j_gene: TRBJ1-6
d_gene: -
v_gene: TRBV14
CDR3nt: TGTGCCAGCAGCCAAGGTGGCAGCTCCTATAATTCACCCCTCCACTTT
CDR3aa: CASSQGGSSYNSPLHF

abundance: -
j_gene: TRBJ1-2
d_gene: -
v_gene: TRBV15
CDR3nt: TGTGCCACCAGCAGAGAGCAGGGGAACTATGGCTACACCTTC
CDR3aa: CATSREQGNYGYTF

abundance: once
j_gene: TRBJ2-5
d_gene: -
v_gene: TRBV6-5
CDR3nt: TGTGCCAGCAGTTACGCCGGACAGCTCCAAGAGACCCAGTACTTC
CDR3aa: CASSYAGQLQETQYF

abundance: -
j_gene: TRBJ1-2
d_gene: TRBD1
v_gene: TRBV30
CDR3nt: TGTGCCTGGACCCCGCTCAAGGGGGCTGGCTACACCTTC
CDR3aa: CAWTPLKGAGYTF

abundance: once
j_gene: TRBJ2-1
d_gene: -
v_gene: TRBV12-3/TRBV12-4
CDR3nt: TGTGCCAGCAGTTTAGACCTAGAGCAGTTCTTC
CDR3aa: CASSLDLEQFF

abundance: -
j_gene: TRBJ1-2
d_gene: TRBD1
v_gene: TRBV20-1
CDR3nt: TGCAGTGCTAGGATTAGTGACAGGGAATATTTC
CDR3aa: CSARISDREYF

abundance: -
j_gene: TRBJ1-5
d_gene: -
v_gene: TRBV5-4
CDR3nt: TGTGCCAGCAGCTTGGGGGGGGTCGGGCAGCCCCAGCATTTT
CDR3aa: CASSLGGVGQPQHF

abundance: -
j_gene: TRBJ2-1
d_gene: TRBD1
v_gene: TRBV19
CDR3nt: TGTGCCAGTAGTATCGGGACAGGGGACAATGAGCAGTTCTTC
CDR3aa: CASSIGTGDNEQFF

abundance: -
j_gene: TRBJ2-5
d_gene: TRBD1
v_gene: TRBV5-4
CDR3nt: TGTGCCAGCAGCGGGACAGGGGGATCTCGAGAGACCCAGTACTTC
CDR3aa: CASSGTGGSRETQYF

abundance: few
j_gene: TRBJ1-1
d_gene: -
v_gene: TRBV12-5
CDR3nt: TGTGCTAGTGGTTTGCAGCAGGGTCGGTACACTGAAGCTTTCTTT
CDR3aa: CASGLQQGRYTEAFF

abundance: -
j_gene: TRBJ2-7
d_gene: -
v_gene: TRBV7-7
CDR3nt: TGTGCTAGCAGCCCCGGGATAGGAGGCTACGAGCAGTACTTC
CDR3aa: CASSPGIGGYEQYF

abundance: -
j_gene: TRBJ1-2
d_gene: -
v_gene: TRBV19
CDR3nt: TGTGCCAGTAGCGTCGGGGAGGCCTATGGCTACACCTTC
CDR3aa: CASSVGEAYGYTF

abundance: -
j_gene: TRBJ2-7
d_gene: TRBD1
v_gene: TRBV19
CDR3nt: TGTGCCAGTGGGGGACAGAACTACGAGCAGTACTTC
CDR3aa: CASGGQNYEQYF

abundance: -
j_gene: TRBJ1-2
d_gene: TRBD1
v_gene: TRBV30
CDR3nt: TGTGCCTGGAACCTCGGGACAGCCGGAGGCTATGGCTACACCTTC
CDR3aa: CAWNLGTAGGYGYTF

abundance: -
j_gene: TRBJ1-1
d_gene: -
v_gene: TRBV4-1
CDR3nt: TGCGCCAGCAGCCAAGCCCAGGGGCTTGGGAACACTGAAGCTTTCTTT
CDR3aa: CASSQAQGLGNTEAFF

abundance: -
j_gene: TRBJ1-6
d_gene: TRBD1
v_gene: TRBV28
CDR3nt: TGTGCCAGCAGTTTTCCCGGGACAGAACCTTCACCCCTCCACTTT
CDR3aa: CASSFPGTEPSPLHF

abundance: -
j_gene: TRBJ1-4
d_gene: TRBD1
v_gene: TRBV28
CDR3nt: TGTGCCAGCAGGGGAACCGGGACAGGGTCGGGTGAAAAACTGTTTTTT
CDR3aa: CASRGTGTGSGEKLFF

abundance: few
j_gene: TRBJ2-2
d_gene: -
v_gene: TRBV27
CDR3nt: TGTGCCAGCACCTACCGGACCGGGGAGCTGTTTTTT
CDR3aa: CASTYRTGELFF

abundance: -
j_gene: TRBJ2-7
d_gene: -
v_gene: TRBV7-9
CDR3nt: TGTGCCAGCAGCTTATTTGCGGGGGAGCAGTACTTC
CDR3aa: CASSLFAGEQYF

abundance: once
j_gene: TRBJ2-2
d_gene: -
v_gene: TRBV5-1
CDR3nt: TGCGCCAGCAGCTTGGCACCTCCAACTGGCACCGGGGAGCTGTTTTTT
CDR3aa: CASSLAPPTGTGELFF

abundance: once
j_gene: TRBJ1-1
d_gene: TRBD1
v_gene: TRBV25-1
CDR3nt: TGTGCCAGCAGTGAGACAGGGGTTTACACTGAAGCTTTCTTT
CDR3aa: CASSETGVYTEAFF

abundance: -
j_gene: TRBJ1-2
d_gene: TRBD1
v_gene: TRBV7-2
CDR3nt: TGTGCCAGCAGCTTATCACCGGGACAGGGCGCGTATGGCTACACCTTC
CDR3aa: CASSLSPGQGAYGYTF

abundance: -
j_gene: TRBJ1-1
d_gene: -
v_gene: TRBV12-3/TRBV12-4
CDR3nt: TGTGCCAGCAGTTTCGGGGGGTACACTGAAGCTTTCTTT
CDR3aa: CASSFGGYTEAFF

abundance: -
j_gene: TRBJ1-5
d_gene: -
v_gene: TRBV18
CDR3nt: TGTGCCAGCTCACCAAAGAGGAATCAGCCCCAGCATTTT
CDR3aa: CASSPKRNQPQHF

abundance: -
j_gene: TRBJ1-1
d_gene: -
v_gene: TRBV5-1
CDR3nt: TGCGCCAGCAGCTTGACTGTGGGGGCGGGTGAAGCTTTCTTT
CDR3aa: CASSLTVGAGEAFF

abundance: -
j_gene: TRBJ2-3
d_gene: TRBD1
v_gene: TRBV20-1
CDR3nt: TGCAGTGCTAGTCCCGGGACAGGGGACACAGATACGCAGTATTTT
CDR3aa: CSASPGTGDTDTQYF

abundance: -
j_gene: TRBJ2-3
d_gene: TRBD2
v_gene: TRBV9
CDR3nt: TGTGCCAGCGGCTCGGGGGGGCGGGCAGATACGCAGTATTTT
CDR3aa: CASGSGGRADTQYF

abundance: -
j_gene: TRBJ2-2
d_gene: -
v_gene: TRBV30
CDR3nt: TGTGCCTGGAGGCCGACAGGACCGACCGGGGAGCTGTTTTTT
CDR3aa: CAWRPTGPTGELFF

abundance: once
j_gene: TRBJ2-7
d_gene: -
v_gene: TRBV10-3
CDR3nt: TGTGCCATCAGTGAAAACTTCTACGAGCAGTACTTC
CDR3aa: CAISENFYEQYF

abundance: few
j_gene: TRBJ1-2
d_gene: TRBD1
v_gene: TRBV19
CDR3nt: TGTGCCAGTAGACCTTTCACAGGGGGAACTAACTATGGCTACACCTTC
CDR3aa: CASRPFTGGTNYGYTF

abundance: few
j_gene: TRBJ1-2
d_gene: -
v_gene: TRBV5-6
CDR3nt: TGTGCCAGCGGATTAATACAGGATGGCTACACCTTC
CDR3aa: CASGLIQDGYTF

abundance: -
j_gene: TRBJ1-6
d_gene: TRBD1
v_gene: TRBV7-9
CDR3nt: TGTGCCAGCTCCTTACAGGGGGCGGATTCACCCCTCCACTTT
CDR3aa: CASSLQGADSPLHF

abundance: few
j_gene: TRBJ1-1
d_gene: -
v_gene: TRBV2
CDR3nt: TGTGCCAGCAGTCGAGGGCGTAACACTGAAGCTTTCTTT
CDR3aa: CASSRGRNTEAFF

abundance: -
j_gene: TRBJ1-2
d_gene: -
v_gene: TRBV9
CDR3nt: TGTGCCAGCAGCGTTTTCGGAGGACTGCCCCTCACCGGCTACACCTTC
CDR3aa: CASSVFGGLPLTGYTF

abundance: -
j_gene: TRBJ1-1
d_gene: -
v_gene: TRBV5-1
CDR3nt: TGCGCCAGCACACGAGGCCAGGGCAACACTGAAGCTTTCTTT
CDR3aa: CASTRGQGNTEAFF

abundance: -
j_gene: TRBJ1-3
d_gene: -
v_gene: TRBV11-1
CDR3nt: TGTGCCAGCAGCTTACGCGCGAGCTCTGGAAACACCATATATTTT
CDR3aa: CASSLRASSGNTIYF